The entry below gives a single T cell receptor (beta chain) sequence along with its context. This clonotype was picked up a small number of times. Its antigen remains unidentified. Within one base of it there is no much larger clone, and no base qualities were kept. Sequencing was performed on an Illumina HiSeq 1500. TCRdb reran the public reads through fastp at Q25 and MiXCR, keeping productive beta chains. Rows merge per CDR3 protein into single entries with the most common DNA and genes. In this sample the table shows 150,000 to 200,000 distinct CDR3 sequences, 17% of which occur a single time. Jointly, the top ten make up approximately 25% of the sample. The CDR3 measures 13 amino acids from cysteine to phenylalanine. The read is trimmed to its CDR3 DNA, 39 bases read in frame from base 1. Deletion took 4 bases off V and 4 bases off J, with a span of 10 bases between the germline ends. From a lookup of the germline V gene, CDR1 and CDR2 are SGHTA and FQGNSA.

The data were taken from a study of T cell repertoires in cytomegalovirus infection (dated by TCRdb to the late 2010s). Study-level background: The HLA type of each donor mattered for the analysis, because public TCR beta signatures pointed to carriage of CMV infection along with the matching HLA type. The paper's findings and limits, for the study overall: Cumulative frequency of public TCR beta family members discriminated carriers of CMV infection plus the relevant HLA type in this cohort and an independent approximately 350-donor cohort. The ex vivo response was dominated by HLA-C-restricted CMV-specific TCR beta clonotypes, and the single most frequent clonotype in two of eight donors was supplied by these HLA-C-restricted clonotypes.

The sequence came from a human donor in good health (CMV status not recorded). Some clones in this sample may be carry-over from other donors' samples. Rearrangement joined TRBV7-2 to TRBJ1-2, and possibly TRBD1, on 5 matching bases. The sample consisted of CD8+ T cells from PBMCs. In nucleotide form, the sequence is TGTGCCAGCAGCTGGGGGGGGTTCTATGGCTACACCTTC. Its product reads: CASSWGGFYGYTF.